Following are 18 T cell receptor beta chains from one sample sequenced in a study. Each CDR3 protein gets one entry after TCRdb re-called the RT-PCR reads with MiXCR. The sample holds about 680,000 distinct CDR3 sequences; 14% are singletons and the top ten take around 3.3%. The sample was memory CD4+ T cells from blood. The source of these receptors is a female donor in good health, serving as a healthy control.

The J gene is TRBJ1-6, the V gene TRBV6-5; possibly TRBD1 for D (6 bases). Trimming pared 5 bases from V and 5 bases from J, leaving 13 bases between. Germline CDR1 reads MNHEY; CDR2 reads SVGAGI. The CDR3 is made up of 15 amino acids. The CDR3 protein is CASSRGGTDNSPLHF. The CDR3 coding sequence is TGTGCCAGCAGTAGGGGGGGGACGGATAATTCACCCCTCCACTTT.

V usage is TRBV5-1 and J usage is TRBJ2-7; perhaps D is TRBD1 or TRBD2 (5 bases each). The CDR3 has 13 amino acids. Between the trimmed V and J ends, which lost 4 bases and 6 bases, there was a span of 14 bases. The germline V gene encodes CDR1 SGHRS and CDR2 YFSETQ. Here the CDR3 DNA reads TGCGCCAGCAGCCTCAGGGAGCTCGGCGAGCAGTACTTC. Residues: CASSLRELGEQYF.

This clonotype was counted a few times. The V and J genes are TRBV7-2 and TRBJ2-7, with 10 bases that match TRBD2. J was trimmed by 4 bases and V by 0 bases; bases with no gene match: 3. The germline CDR1 and CDR2 sequences are SGHTA and FQGNSA. The CDR3 has 15 residues. In DNA, the CDR3 is TGTGCCAGCAGCTTAGCCGCTAGCGGGAGTTACGAGCAGTACTTC. Encoded protein: CASSLAASGSYEQYF.

In its sample, this clonotype was seen a few times. The CDR3 region is CASSGGVREDGYTF. CDR3 sequence (DNA): TGTGCCAGCAGTGGTGGAGTCAGGGAAGATGGCTACACCTTC. The V and J genes are TRBV2 and TRBJ1-2, with D maybe TRBD1 (5 bases). The CDR3 sequence is 14 residues long. Germline assignment: CDR1 SNHLY and CDR2 FYNNEI. V gave up 4 bases and J gave up 6 bases, with 15 bases separating them.

The chain has TRBV12-5 and TRBJ1-2, with D tentatively TRBD1 (6 bases). This CDR3 has 15 residues. Germline V gives CDR1 LGHNT, CDR2 FRNRAP. Trimming shortened V by 1 base and J by 3 bases, and 12 bases separated the two germline ends. CDR3 in amino acids: CASGLETGKDYGYTF. CDR3 coding DNA: TGTGCTAGTGGTTTGGAAACAGGGAAGGACTATGGCTACACCTTC.

V and J are TRBV11-2 and TRBJ2-7; perhaps TRBD1 as D (6 bases). CDR3 length equals 14 residues. V was clipped by 5 bases and J by 3 bases, with 14 bases between them. The germline CDR1 and CDR2 sequences are SGHAT and FQNNGV. The CDR3 nucleotides are TGTGCCAGCAGCGTACAGGGTCCCGGCTACGAGCAGTACTTC. It codes for CASSVQGPGYEQYF.

This clonotype was found many times. The CDR3 spells CASSRNVGGATDTQYF. The CDR3 DNA reads TGTGCCAGCAGCCGAAACGTCGGCGGGGCCACAGATACGCAGTATTTT. The rearrangement links TRBV6-5 to TRBJ2-3; maybe TRBD2 (6 bases). V was cut by 6 bases and J by 2 bases, with 18 bases left in between. CDR3 length equals 16 residues. CDR1 and CDR2 from the germline V gene are MNHEY and SVGAGI.

Only a few counts were recorded for this clonotype. V usage is TRBV18 and J usage is TRBJ2-5; D is ambiguous. V was pared by 2 bases and J by 4 bases, with 17 bases between. Looked up from germline, CDR1 is KGHSH and CDR2 is LQKENI. This CDR3 has 16 amino acids. The CDR3 DNA reads as TGTGCCAGCTCACCAGGGCTAAACCTGATTCGAGAGACCCAGTACTTC. It encodes CASSPGLNLIRETQYF.

In its sample, this clonotype was seen a few times. V and J are TRBV7-9 and TRBJ2-3, with D possibly matching TRBD2 (6 bases). The CDR3 runs 14 residues. With 5 bases removed from V and 4 bases from J, the gap between germline ends came to 13 bases. CDR1 is SEHNR, CDR2 FQNEAQ, per germline (reference sequence). Here the CDR3 DNA reads TGTGCCAGCAGCCCCCAGGCGGGATCAGATACGCAGTATTTT. It encodes CASSPQAGSDTQYF. The variable domain in full, with the rest retrieved from reference TRBV7-9 and TRBJ2-3, is DTGVSQNPRHKITKRGQNVTFRCDPISEHNRLYWYRQTLGQGPEFLTYFQNEAQLEKSRLLSDRFSAERPKGSFSTLEIQRTEQGDSAMYLCASSPQAGSDTQYFGPGTRLTVL.

This clonotype has only a few counts. J is TRBJ1-3 and V is TRBV12-3 or TRBV12-4; tentative D call: TRBD1 (5 bases). Trimming removed 5 bases at V and 0 bases at J, with 17 bases between. The CDR3 extends over 17 amino acids. The CDR3 spells CASSPQGLSLSGNTIYF. The CDR3 DNA is TGTGCCAGCAGTCCGCAGGGACTGAGTCTCTCTGGAAACACCATATATTTT.

This clonotype was picked up a small number of times. The chain combines TRBV5-1 with TRBJ1-1, with D unclear. Germline V lookup: CDR1 SGHRS, CDR2 YFSETQ. The V and J ends lost 3 bases and 2 bases respectively, with 14 bases between them. The CDR3 loop spans 15 amino acids. The DNA for the CDR3 is TGCGCCAGCAGCTACCAATCGGACGTAAACACTGAAGCTTTCTTT. Amino acids: CASSYQSDVNTEAFF. Together with reference TRBV5-1 and TRBJ1-1, the CDR3 gives the full variable domain: KAGVTQTPRYLIKTRGQQVTLSCSPISGHRSVSWYQQTPGQGLQFLFEYFSETQRNKGNFPGRFSGRQFSNSRSEMNVSTLELGDSALYLCASSYQSDVNTEAFFGQGTRLTVV.

This rearrangement joins TRBV7-2 to TRBJ1-2, with a tentative D call TRBD1 (5 bases). With 7 bases removed from V and 1 base from J, the gap between germline ends came to 13 bases. The CDR3 has 14 residues. Per the germline V gene, CDR1 is SGHTA and CDR2 is FQGNSA. Here the CDR3 reads CASTLGTLNYGYTF. CDR3 in DNA: TGTGCCAGCACCCTAGGGACCCTTAACTATGGCTACACCTTC.

This clonotype came up a few times. The chain is built from TRBV4-2 and TRBJ1-4; no definite D call. Germline lookup yields CDR1 LGHNA and CDR2 YNFKEQ. This CDR3 region has 14 residues. Trimming stripped 3 bases from V and 4 bases from J, with 9 bases between. CDR3 coding DNA: TGTGCCAGCAGCCAGTCGGCAGTTAATGAAAAACTGTTTTTT. Residues: CASSQSAVNEKLFF.

The chain employs TRBV27 and TRBJ2-3; no clear D. Germline V lookup: CDR1 MNHEY, CDR2 SMNVEV (reference sequence). CDR3 length: 14 amino acids. V was clipped by 7 bases and J by 0 bases, with 11 bases between them. The CDR3 loop is CASKTSVSTDTQYF. CDR3 bases: TGTGCCAGCAAAACATCGGTCAGCACAGATACGCAGTATTTT.

The chain has TRBV20-1 and TRBJ1-5; tentative D call: TRBD1 (5 bases). Germline assignment: CDR1 DFQATT and CDR2 SNEGSKA (reference sequence). V lost 6 bases, J lost 6 bases, and 12 bases lay in between. This CDR3 is built from 12 residues. In DNA form, the CDR3 reads TGCAGTGCCCACGCAGGGTCTCAGCCCCAGCATTTT. This gives the protein CSAHAGSQPQHF.

This chain joins TRBV7-9 and TRBJ2-5, with 14 nucleotides matching TRBD2. J gave up 7 bases and V 4 bases, and 8 bases lay outside the gene matches. The V gene's germline CDR1 is SEHNR and CDR2 FQNEAQ (reference sequence). The CDR3 extends over 16 amino acids. The DNA for the CDR3 is TGTGCCAGCAGCTACGGACTAGCGGGGGGCGAGGCGACCCAGTACTTC. It yields the protein CASSYGLAGGEATQYF.

In its sample, this clonotype was seen a few times. V and J are TRBV11-2 and TRBJ2-1; no clear D. The germline V and J ends were trimmed by 5 bases and 9 bases, with 17 bases remaining between them. Germline CDR1 SGHAT, CDR2 FQNNGV. The CDR3 has 14 residues. CDR3 bases: TGTGCCAGCAGCCCTGGTCTCAGTTCTGGTGAGCAGTTCTTC. Protein product: CASSPGLSSGEQFF.

This clonotype was seen more than once but under ten times. The J gene is TRBJ2-5, the V gene TRBV5-1, with 8 bases aligning to TRBD2. Germline assignment: CDR1 SGHRS and CDR2 YFSETQ. The ends lost 0 bases at V and 0 bases at J; junction bases unmatched: 10. The CDR3 is made up of 18 amino acids. CDR3 nucleotides: TGCGCCAGCAGCTTGGCCGCGAAGGTAGCGGGGAACCAAGAGACCCAGTACTTC. This codes for CASSLAAKVAGNQETQYF.